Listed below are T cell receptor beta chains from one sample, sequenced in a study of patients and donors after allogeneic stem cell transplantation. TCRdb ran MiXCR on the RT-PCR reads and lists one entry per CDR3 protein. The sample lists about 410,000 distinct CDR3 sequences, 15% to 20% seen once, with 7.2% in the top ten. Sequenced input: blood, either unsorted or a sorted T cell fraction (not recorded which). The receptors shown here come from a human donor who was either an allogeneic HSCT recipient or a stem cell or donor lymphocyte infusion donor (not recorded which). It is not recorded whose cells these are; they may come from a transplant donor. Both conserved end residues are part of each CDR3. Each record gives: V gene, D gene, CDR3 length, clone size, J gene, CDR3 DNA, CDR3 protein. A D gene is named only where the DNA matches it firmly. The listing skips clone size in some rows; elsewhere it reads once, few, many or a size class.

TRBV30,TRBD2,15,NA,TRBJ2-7,TGTGCCTGGAGTCCCTTAGGGGACTACTCCTACGAGCAGTACTTC,CAWSPLGDYSYEQYF
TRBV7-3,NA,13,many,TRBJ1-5,TGTGCCAGCAGCTTAAACTCAGTTTCGCCCCAGCATTTT,CASSLNSVSPQHF
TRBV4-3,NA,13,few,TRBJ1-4,TGCGCCAGCAGCCAAGATCAAGGGAAAAAACTGTTTTTT,CASSQDQGKKLFF
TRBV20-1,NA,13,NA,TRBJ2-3,TGCAGTGCTAGAGACCAAGACAGGGATACGCAGTATTTT,CSARDQDRDTQYF
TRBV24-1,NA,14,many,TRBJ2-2,TGTGCCACCCGCCCGCCAGGGGACACCGGGGAGCTGTTTTTT,CATRPPGDTGELFF
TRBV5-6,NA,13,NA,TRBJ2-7,TGTGCCAGCAGCTTTGGGGACGGGCTCGAGCAGTACTTC,CASSFGDGLEQYF
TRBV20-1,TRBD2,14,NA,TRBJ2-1,TGCAGTGCCAAAGCGGGATCCACATACAATGAGCAGTTCTTC,CSAKAGSTYNEQFF
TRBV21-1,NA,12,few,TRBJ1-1,TGTGCCAGTCTCGACAGGGCCCCTGAAGCTTTCTTT,CASLDRAPEAFF
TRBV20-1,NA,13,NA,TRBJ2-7,TGCAGTGCTAAGGATCAGGGTCGCTACGAGCAGTACTTC,CSAKDQGRYEQYF
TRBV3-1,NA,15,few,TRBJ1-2,TGTGCCAGCAGCCAAGAAGGGGGGACAATTGATGGATACACCTTC,CASSQEGGTIDGYTF
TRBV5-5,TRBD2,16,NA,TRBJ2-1,TGTGCCAGCAGAAATAGCGGGAGGACTATTTACAATGAGCAGTTCTTC,CASRNSGRTIYNEQFF
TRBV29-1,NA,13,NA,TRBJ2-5,TGCAGCGTTGAAGGACAGGACCAAGAGACCCAGTACTTC,CSVEGQDQETQYF
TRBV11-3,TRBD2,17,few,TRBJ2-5,TGTGCCAGCAGCTTCCCCTGGGAGGGTCAGGCCGGAGAGACCCAGTACTTC,CASSFPWEGQAGETQYF
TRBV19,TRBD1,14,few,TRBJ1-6,TGTGCCAGTAGTACCGGGACAGATAATTCACCCCTCCACTTT,CASSTGTDNSPLHF
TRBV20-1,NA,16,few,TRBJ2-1,TGCAGTGCTAGACCTCCTACCCCAGTTTTGTTGCCCGAGCAGTTCTTC,CSARPPTPVLLPEQFF
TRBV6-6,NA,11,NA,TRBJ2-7,TGTGCCAGCAGTTACATCGGGGAGCAGTACTTC,CASSYIGEQYF
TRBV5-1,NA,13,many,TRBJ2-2,TGCGCCAGCAGCTTTAGCGAGACCGGGGAGCTGTTTTTT,CASSFSETGELFF
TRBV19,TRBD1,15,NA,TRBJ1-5,TGTGCCAGTAATGCCGGGACAGGGAAGGGTCAGCCCCAGCATTTT,CASNAGTGKGQPQHF
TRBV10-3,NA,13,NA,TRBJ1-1,TGTGCCATCAGTGGCAGGAAAGGCACTGAAGCTTTCTTT,CAISGRKGTEAFF
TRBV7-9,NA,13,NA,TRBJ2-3,TGTGCCAGCAGCCCTCTCCCTTCAGATACGCAGTATTTT,CASSPLPSDTQYF
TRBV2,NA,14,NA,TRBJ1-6,TGTGCCAGCATCACCCAAGGGTATAATTCACCCCTCCACTTT,CASITQGYNSPLHF
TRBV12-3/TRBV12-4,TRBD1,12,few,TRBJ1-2,TGTGCCAGCAGTCAGGGGGAGTATGGCTACACCTTC,CASSQGEYGYTF
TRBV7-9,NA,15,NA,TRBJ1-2,TGTGCCAGCAGCTTAATTAAAGGGAGAGGAGATGGCTACACCTTC,CASSLIKGRGDGYTF
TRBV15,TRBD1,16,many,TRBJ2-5,TGTGCCACCAGCAGAGATCAGGGGGCTATTTTTGAGACCCAGTACTTC,CATSRDQGAIFETQYF
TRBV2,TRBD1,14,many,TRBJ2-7,TGTGCCGGCAAACGGGACAGGAGCTCCTACGAGCAGTACTTC,CAGKRDRSSYEQYF
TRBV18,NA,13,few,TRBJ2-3,TGTGCCAGCTCACCGCCCCGGGGAGATACGCAGTATTTT,CASSPPRGDTQYF
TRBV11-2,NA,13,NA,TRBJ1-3,TGTGCCAGCAGGAAAGGGGCTGGAAACACCATATATTTT,CASRKGAGNTIYF
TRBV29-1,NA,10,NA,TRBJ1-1,TGCAGCGTTGACCTCACTGAAGCTTTCTTT,CSVDLTEAFF
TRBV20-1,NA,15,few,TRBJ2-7,TGCAGTGCTAGAGACTTAAACAGGAGCTCCTACGAGCAGTACTTC,CSARDLNRSSYEQYF
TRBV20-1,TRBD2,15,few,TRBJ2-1,TGCAGTGCTAGAGATCTTACTAGCGGATACAATGAGCAGTTCTTC,CSARDLTSGYNEQFF
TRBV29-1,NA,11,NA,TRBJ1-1,TGCAGCGTTGTGTGGAACACTGAAGCTTTCTTT,CSVVWNTEAFF
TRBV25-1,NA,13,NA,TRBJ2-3,TGTGCCAGCAGTGACCCCCGACCTTTTGGGCAGTATTTT,CASSDPRPFGQYF
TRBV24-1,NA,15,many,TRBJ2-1,TGTGCCACCAGTGAGTCGGACAGATTATACAATGAGCAGTTCTTC,CATSESDRLYNEQFF
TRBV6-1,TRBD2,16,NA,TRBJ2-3,TGTGCCAGCAGTCACGGACTAGCGGGGGCCGAGGATACGCAGTATTTT,CASSHGLAGAEDTQYF
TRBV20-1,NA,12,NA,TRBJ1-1,TGCAGTGCTGCCATCCGGGGAGCTGAAGCTTTCTTT,CSAAIRGAEAFF
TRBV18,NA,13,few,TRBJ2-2,TGTGCCAGCTCCCGGAACCCTGTAGAGGAGCTGTTTTTT,CASSRNPVEELFF
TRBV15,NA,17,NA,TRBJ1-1,TGTGCCACCAGCAGAGATCTCCGGTATCACGCGAACACTGAAGCTTTCTTT,CATSRDLRYHANTEAFF
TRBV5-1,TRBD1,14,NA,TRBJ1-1,TGCGCCAGCAGCTACTCCGGACAGGCGATTGAAGCTTTCTTT,CASSYSGQAIEAFF
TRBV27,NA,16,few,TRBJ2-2,TGTGCCAGCAGTTTAATGGGACGGAAGAACACCGGGGAGCTGTTTTTT,CASSLMGRKNTGELFF
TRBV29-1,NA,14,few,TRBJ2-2,TGCAGCGTCCCAAAGGGGGGCGGCACCGGGGAGCTGTTTTTT,CSVPKGGGTGELFF
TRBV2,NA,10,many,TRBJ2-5,TGTGCCAGCAGTGAGGAGACCCAGTACTTC,CASSEETQYF
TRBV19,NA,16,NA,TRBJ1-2,TGTGCCAGTAGTGTCCCCCCGGCGGTTTCTAACTATGGCTACACCTTC,CASSVPPAVSNYGYTF
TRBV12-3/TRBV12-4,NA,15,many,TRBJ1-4,TGTGCCAGCAGTCCCTCTTTGTCAGTGGGGGAAAAACTGTTTTTT,CASSPSLSVGEKLFF
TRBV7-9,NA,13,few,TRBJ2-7,TGTGCCAGCAGCGCGGGACAATTCTACGAGCAGTACTTC,CASSAGQFYEQYF
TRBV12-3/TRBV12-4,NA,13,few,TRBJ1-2,TGTGCCACCCTGAGAAGGGGAAGCTATGGCTACACCTTC,CATLRRGSYGYTF
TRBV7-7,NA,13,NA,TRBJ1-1,TGTGCTAGCAGCTTACAGCACGACACTGAAGCTTTCTTT,CASSLQHDTEAFF
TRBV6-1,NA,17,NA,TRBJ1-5,TGTGCCAGCAGTGAAGGGACAGTTAACCCGGCGAATCAGCCCCAGAATTTT,CASSEGTVNPANQPQNF
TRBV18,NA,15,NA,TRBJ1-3,TGTGCCAGCTCACCGACAGATGTCTCTGGAAACACCATATATTTT,CASSPTDVSGNTIYF
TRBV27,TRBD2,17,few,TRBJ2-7,TGTGCCAGAGGGGGTCAGGCTAGCGGGAGGGTTTCCTACGAGCAGTACTTC,CARGGQASGRVSYEQYF
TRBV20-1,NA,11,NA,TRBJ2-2,TGCAGTGCTATCGACACCGGGGAGCTGTTTTTT,CSAIDTGELFF
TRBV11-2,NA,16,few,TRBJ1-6,TGTGTCACCGGGGGGCTGAAAAGCTCCTATAATTCACCCCTCCACTTT,CVTGGLKSSYNSPLHF
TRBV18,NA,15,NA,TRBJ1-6,TGTGCCAGCTCGACCGACGGTTCTCGGACGGCACCCCTCCACTTT,CASSTDGSRTAPLHF
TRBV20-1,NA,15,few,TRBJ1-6,TGCAGTGCTAGAGGGGAGGGCTCCTATAATTCACCCCTCCACTTT,CSARGEGSYNSPLHF
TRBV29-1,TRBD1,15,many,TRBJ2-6,TGCAGCGTCCCAACAGGGGGGTCTGGGGCCAACGTCCTGACTTTC,CSVPTGGSGANVLTF
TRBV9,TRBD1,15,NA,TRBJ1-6,TGTGCCAGCAGCGAGGAGGGACAGGGTAGTTCACCCCTCCACTTT,CASSEEGQGSSPLHF
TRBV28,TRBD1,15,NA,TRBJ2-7,TGTGCCAGCAGTCGCCGGGGACAGATCTCCTACGAGCAGTACTTC,CASSRRGQISYEQYF